This T cell receptor (beta chain) is drawn from a study of T cell repertoires in ileal Crohn's disease. Study background: Surgery for a complication: stricturing in around 60%, penetrating in about 39%.

Method: immunoSEQ multiplex PCR; TCRdb's copy keeps in-frame clones and lacks some. Among approximately 30,000 clones listed, around four fifths were seen once. Note on this clone: The antigen remains undetermined.

V dropped 5 bases and J dropped 3; count of bases not matched to a gene: 7. CDR3 length equals 15 residues. The germline CDR1 and CDR2 sequences are LNHDA and SQIVND (reference sequence). Study-wide results and limits: Clonal expansions were more frequent in active smokers than non-smokers at surgery. Every patient over 26.8% clonality showed endoscopic recurrence.

This TCR derives from an adult with Crohn's disease. The rearrangement joins TRBV19 to TRBJ2-7, with 10 nucleotides matching TRBD2. The sequenced sample consisted of ileal tissue. Written as DNA, the CDR3 is TGTGCCAGTAGTTTCCTGATAGCGGGAGGCTACGAGCAGTACTTC. It is translated as CASSFLIAGGYEQYF.